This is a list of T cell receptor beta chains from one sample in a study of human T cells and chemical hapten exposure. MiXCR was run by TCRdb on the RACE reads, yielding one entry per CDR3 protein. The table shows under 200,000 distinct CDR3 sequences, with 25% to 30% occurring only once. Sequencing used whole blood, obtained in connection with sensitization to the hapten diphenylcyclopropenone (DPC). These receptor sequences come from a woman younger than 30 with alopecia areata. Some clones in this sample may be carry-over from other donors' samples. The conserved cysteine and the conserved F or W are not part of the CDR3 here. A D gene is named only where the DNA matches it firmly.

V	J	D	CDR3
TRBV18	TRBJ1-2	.	ASSPGQANYGYT
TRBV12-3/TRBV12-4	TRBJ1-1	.	ASSFLRSEAF
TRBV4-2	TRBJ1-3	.	ASSQAAFENTIY
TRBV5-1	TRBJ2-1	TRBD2	ASSTEGLAGGEQF
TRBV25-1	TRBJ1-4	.	ASSRTGSLF
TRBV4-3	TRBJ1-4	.	ASSQDRLTDEKLF
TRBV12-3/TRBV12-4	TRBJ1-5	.	ASSLGTFQPQH
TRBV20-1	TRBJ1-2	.	SASGGDIP
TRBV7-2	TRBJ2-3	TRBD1	ASSRDRGEPDTQY
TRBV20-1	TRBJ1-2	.	SAREPGTNYGYT
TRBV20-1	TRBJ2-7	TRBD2	SASPLAGTYYEQY
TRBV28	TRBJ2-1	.	ASSFGGKDEQF
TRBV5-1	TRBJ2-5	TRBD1	ASSTSGTDKETQY
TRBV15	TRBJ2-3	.	ATSRDLRAVGTDTQY
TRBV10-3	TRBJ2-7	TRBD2	AIGGAYEQY
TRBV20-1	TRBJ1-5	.	SANLDPSNQPQH
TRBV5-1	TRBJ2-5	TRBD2	ASRNYNRRGAETQY
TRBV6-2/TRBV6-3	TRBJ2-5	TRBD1	ASGRQGETQY
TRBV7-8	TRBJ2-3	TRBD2	ASSLGGGEYPDTQY
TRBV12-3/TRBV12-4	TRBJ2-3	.	ASSLVRDTQY
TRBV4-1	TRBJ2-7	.	ASSQAGTRKAHSYEQY
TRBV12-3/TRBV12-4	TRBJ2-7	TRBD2	ASTSGYEQY
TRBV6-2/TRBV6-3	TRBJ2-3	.	ASSYRERAASTDTQY